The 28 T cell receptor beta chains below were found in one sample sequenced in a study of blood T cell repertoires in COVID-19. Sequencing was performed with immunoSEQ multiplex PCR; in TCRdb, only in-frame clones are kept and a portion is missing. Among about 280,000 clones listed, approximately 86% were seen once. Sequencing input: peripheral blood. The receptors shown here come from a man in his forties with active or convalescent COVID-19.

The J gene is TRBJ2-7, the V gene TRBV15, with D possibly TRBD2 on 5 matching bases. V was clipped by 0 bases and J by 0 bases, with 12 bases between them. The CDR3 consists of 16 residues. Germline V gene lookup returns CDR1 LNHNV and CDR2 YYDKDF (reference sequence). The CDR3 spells CATSRDRGGSSYEQYF. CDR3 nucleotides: TGTGCCACCAGCAGAGATCGAGGTGGGAGCTCCTACGAGCAGTACTTC.

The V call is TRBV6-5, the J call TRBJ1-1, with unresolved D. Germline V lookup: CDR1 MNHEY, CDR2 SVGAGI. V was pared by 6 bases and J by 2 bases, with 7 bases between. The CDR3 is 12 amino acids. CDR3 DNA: TGTGCCAGCAGGGCAATTAACACTGAAGCTTTCTTT. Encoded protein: CASRAINTEAFF.

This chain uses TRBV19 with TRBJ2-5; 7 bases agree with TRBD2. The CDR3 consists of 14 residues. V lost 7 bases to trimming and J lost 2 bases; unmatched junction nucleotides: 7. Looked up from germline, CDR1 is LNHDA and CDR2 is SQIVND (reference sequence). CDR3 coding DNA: TGTGCCAGTACCCCTGGGGGAGGGCAAGAGACCCAGTACTTC. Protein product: CASTPGGGQETQYF.

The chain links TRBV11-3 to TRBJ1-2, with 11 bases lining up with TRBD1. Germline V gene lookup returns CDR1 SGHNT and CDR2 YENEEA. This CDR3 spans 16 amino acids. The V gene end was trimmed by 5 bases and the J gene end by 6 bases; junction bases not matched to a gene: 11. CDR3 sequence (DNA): TGTGCCAGCAGCCCCCACCGGGACAGGGGGTGTGATGGCTACACCTTC. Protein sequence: CASSPHRDRGCDGYTF.

CDR3 protein: CASSLVTEAGGGGEQFF. The CDR3 DNA reads TGTGCCAGCAGCTTAGTAACAGAGGCGGGAGGAGGAGGTGAGCAGTTCTTC. V and J are TRBV7-6 and TRBJ2-1; 8 nucleotides match TRBD2. V shed 1 base and J 9 bases; nucleotides not matched to a gene: 14. CDR1 and CDR2 from the germline V gene are SGHVS and FNYEAQ. CDR3 length equals 17 residues.

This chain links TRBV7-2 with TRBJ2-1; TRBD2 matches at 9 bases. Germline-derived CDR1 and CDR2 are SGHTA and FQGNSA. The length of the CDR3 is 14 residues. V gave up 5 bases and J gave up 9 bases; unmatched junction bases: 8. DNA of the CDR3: TGTGCCAGCAGCCCCGGACTAGCGTGGGGTGAGCAGTTCTTC. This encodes CASSPGLAWGEQFF.

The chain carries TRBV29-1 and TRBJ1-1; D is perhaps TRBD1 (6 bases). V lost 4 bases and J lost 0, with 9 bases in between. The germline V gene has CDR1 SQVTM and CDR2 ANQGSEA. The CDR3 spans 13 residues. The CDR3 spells CSVVTGLNTEAFF. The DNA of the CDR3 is TGCAGCGTTGTGACAGGTCTGAACACTGAAGCTTTCTTT.

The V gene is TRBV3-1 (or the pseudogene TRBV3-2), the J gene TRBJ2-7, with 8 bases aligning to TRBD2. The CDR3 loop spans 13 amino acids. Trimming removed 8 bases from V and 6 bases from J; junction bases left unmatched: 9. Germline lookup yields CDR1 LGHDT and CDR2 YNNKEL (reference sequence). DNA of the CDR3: TGTGCCAGCCGGCCGGGGGGGAGCACCGAGCAGTACTTC. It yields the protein CASRPGGSTEQYF.

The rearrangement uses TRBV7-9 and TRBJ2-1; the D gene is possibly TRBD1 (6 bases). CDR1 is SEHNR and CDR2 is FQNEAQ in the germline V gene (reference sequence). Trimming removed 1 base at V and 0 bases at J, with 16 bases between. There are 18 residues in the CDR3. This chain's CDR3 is CASSLDRDTQSSYNEQFF. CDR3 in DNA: TGTGCCAGCAGCTTAGATCGGGACACCCAAAGCTCCTACAATGAGCAGTTCTTC.

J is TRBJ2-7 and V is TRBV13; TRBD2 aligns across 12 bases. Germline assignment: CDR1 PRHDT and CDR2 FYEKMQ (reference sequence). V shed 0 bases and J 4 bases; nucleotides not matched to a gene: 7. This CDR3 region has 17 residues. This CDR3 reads CASSLGSGLAGRYEQYF. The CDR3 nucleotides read TGTGCCAGCAGCTTAGGGAGTGGACTAGCGGGACGATACGAGCAGTACTTC.

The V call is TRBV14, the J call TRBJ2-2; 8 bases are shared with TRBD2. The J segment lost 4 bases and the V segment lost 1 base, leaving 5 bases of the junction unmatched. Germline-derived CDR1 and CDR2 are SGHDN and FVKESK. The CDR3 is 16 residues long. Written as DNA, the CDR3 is TGTGCCAGCAGCCAAGGAGCGGGGGCCATCACCGGGGAGCTGTTTTTT. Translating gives CASSQGAGAITGELFF.

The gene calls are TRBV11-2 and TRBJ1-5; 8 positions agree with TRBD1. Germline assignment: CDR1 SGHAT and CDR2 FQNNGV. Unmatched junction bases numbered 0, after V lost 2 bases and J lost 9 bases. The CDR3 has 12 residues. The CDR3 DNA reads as TGTGCCAGCAGCTTAACAGGGGGGCCCCAGCATTTT. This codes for CASSLTGGPQHF.

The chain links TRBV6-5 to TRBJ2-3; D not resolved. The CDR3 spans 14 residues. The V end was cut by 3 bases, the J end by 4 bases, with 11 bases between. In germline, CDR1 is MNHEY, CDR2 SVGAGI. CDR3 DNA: TGTGCCAGCAGTTATTACAGAGCCCCAGATACGCAGTATTTT. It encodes CASSYYRAPDTQYF.

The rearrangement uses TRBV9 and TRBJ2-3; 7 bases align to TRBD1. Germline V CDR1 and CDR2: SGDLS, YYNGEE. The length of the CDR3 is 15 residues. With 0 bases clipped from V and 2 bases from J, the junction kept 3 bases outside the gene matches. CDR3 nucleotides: TGTGCCAGCAGCGTAGCGGGACAGTACACAGATACGCAGTATTTT. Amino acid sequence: CASSVAGQYTDTQYF.

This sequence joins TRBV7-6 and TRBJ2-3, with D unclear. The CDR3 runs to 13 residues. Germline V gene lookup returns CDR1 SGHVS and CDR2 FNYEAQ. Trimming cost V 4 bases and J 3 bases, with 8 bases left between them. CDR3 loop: CASSSRTTDTQYF. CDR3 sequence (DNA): TGTGCCAGCAGCTCGCGAACTACAGATACGCAGTATTTT. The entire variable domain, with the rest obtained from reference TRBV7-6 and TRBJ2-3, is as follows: GAGVSQSPRYKVTKRGQDVALRCDPISGHVSLYWYRQALGQGPEFLTYFNYEAQQDKSGLPNDRFSAERPEGSISTLTIQRTEQRDSAMYRCASSSRTTDTQYFGPGTRLTVL.

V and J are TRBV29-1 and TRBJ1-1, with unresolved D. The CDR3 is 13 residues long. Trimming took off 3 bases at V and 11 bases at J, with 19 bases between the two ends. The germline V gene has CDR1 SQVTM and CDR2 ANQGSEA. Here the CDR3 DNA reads TGCAGCGTTGAGAGAGGACTCCTCGTCGGGGCTTTCTTT. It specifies CSVERGLLVGAFF.

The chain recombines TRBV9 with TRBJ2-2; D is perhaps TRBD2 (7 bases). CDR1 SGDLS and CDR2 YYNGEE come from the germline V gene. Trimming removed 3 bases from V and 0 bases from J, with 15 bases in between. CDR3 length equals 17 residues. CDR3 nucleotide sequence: TGTGCCAGCAGCGCCAGGCGGGGGACATCGAACACCGGGGAGCTGTTTTTT. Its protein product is CASSARRGTSNTGELFF.

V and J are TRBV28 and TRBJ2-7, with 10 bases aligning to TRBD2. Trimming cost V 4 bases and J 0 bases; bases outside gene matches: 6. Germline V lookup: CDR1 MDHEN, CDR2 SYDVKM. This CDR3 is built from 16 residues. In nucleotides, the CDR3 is TGTGCCAGCAGTTCCTTAGCGGGGGGCACCTCCTACGAGCAGTACTTC. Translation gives CASSSLAGGTSYEQYF.

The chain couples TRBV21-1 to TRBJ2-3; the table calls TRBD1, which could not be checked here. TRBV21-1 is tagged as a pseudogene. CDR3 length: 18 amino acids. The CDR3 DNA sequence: TGTGCCAGCAGCATCCGGATGGACAGGGCGGTTGGAACAGATACGCAGTATTTT. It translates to CASSIRMDRAVGTDTQYF.

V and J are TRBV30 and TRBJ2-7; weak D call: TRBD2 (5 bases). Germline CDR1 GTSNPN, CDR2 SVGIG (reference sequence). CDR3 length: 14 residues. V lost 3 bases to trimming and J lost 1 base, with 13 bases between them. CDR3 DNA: TGTGCCTGGAGCCGGGATCTAACATCCTACGAGCAGTACTTC. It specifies CAWSRDLTSYEQYF.

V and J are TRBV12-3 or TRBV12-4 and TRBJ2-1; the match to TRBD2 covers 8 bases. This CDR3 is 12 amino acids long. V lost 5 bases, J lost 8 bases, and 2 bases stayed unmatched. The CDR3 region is CASSPAGDEQFF. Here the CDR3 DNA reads TGTGCCAGCAGTCCAGCGGGAGATGAGCAGTTCTTC.

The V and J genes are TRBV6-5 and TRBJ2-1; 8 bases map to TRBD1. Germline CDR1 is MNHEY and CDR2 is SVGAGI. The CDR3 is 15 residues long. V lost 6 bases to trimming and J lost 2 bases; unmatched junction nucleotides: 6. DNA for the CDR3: TGTGCCAGCAGAGACAGGGGAGGTACCTACAATGAGCAGTTCTTC. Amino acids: CASRDRGGTYNEQFF.

CDR3 sequence (DNA): TGTGCCAGCAGCGTCACAGGGTATAATGCTTATGGCTACACCTTC. It is translated as CASSVTGYNAYGYTF. The chain uses TRBV9 and TRBJ1-2, with TRBD1 as a possible D gene (6 bases). V was pared by 2 bases and J by 5 bases, with 16 bases between. From germline, CDR1 is SGDLS and CDR2 YYNGEE. CDR3 length: 15 residues.

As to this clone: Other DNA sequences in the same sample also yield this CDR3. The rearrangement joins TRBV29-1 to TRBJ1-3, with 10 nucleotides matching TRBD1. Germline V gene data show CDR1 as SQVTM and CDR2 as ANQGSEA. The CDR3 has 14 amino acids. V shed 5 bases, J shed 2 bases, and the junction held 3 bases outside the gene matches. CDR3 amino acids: CSVTGTGAGNTIYF. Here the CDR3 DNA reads TGCAGCGTTACCGGGACAGGGGCTGGAAACACCATATATTTT.

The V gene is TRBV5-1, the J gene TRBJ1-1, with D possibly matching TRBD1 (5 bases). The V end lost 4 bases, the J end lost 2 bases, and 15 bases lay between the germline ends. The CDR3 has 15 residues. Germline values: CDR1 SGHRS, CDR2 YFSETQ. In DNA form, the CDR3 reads TGCGCCAGCAGCATAACCGGGACTTTAAACACTGAAGCTTTCTTT. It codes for CASSITGTLNTEAFF.

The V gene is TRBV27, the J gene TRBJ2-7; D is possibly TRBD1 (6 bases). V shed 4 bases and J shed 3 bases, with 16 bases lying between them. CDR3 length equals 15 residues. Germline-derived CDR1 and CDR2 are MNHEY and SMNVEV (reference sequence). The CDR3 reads CASSSTSGQFYEQYF. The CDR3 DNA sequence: TGTGCCAGCAGTTCAACCTCTGGACAGTTCTACGAGCAGTACTTC.

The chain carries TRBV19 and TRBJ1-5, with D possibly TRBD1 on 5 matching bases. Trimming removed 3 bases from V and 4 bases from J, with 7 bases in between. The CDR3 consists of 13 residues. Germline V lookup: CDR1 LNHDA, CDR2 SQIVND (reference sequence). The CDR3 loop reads CASSIGGNQPQHF. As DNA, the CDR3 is TGTGCCAGTAGTATCGGGGGGAATCAGCCCCAGCATTTT.

The CDR3 bases are TGTGCCAGCAGTTCCCCGAGGCAGCACCCTACCTACGAGCAGTACTTC. Its translation is CASSSPRQHPTYEQYF. V gene TRBV6-6 combines with J gene TRBJ2-7; no reliable D call. Germline V CDR1 and CDR2: MNHNY, SVGAGI (reference sequence). V was cut by 4 bases and J by 2 bases, with 18 bases left in between. The CDR3 loop spans 16 amino acids.